The clone carrying this T cell receptor beta chain turned up a few times. Its matching antigen is unknown. This CDR3 has 15 residues. Germline V gene data show CDR1 as SGDLS and CDR2 as YYNGEE. V shed 4 bases and J shed 7 bases, with 18 bases lying between them. The sample originates from a study of T cells after yellow fever vaccination. About the study: SMART-Seq v4 Ultra Low Input served to prepare low-cell-number fractions. Broader study findings: Booster samples showed a return of most primary-vaccination clones (roughly 96% CD4, about 85% CD8).

TCRdb reanalysed the 5' RACE reads using MiXCR and keeps one entry per CDR3 protein. The profile shows some 300,000 distinct CDR3 sequences, approximately 10% of them singletons. V usage is TRBV9 and J usage is TRBJ2-1; D remains unclear. This TCR derives from a man younger than 30 who received the YFV17D yellow fever vaccine. The sequencing used CD4+ T cells sorted from PBMCs, collected 5 days after the yellow fever booster vaccination. The CDR3 here is CASSPRVRDRNEQFF. The CDR3 DNA reads TGTGCCAGCAGCCCTCGCGTAAGGGATAGGAATGAGCAGTTCTTC. The variable domain in full, completed from reference TRBV9 and TRBJ2-1, reads DSGVTQTPKHLITATGQRVTLRCSPRSGDLSVYWYQQSLDQGLQFLIQYYNGEERAKGNILERFSAQQFPDLHSELNLSSLELGDSALYFCASSPRVRDRNEQFFGPGTRLTVL.